A single sample gave rise to the 11 T cell receptor beta chains below, sequenced in a study of blood T cell repertoires in COVID-19. Only in-frame clones appear in the TCRdb table, and some are missing; sequencing was by immunoSEQ multiplex PCR. The repertoire has around 180,000 clones, around 72% of them found once; the top ten carry 3%. The sequencing sample was made of peripheral blood. The receptors here all came from a woman of 80 years or more with acute or convalescent COVID-19.

The chain recombines TRBV18 with TRBJ2-3; D is unresolved. The length of the CDR3 is 15 residues. Deletions cut 3 bases from V and 6 bases from J, with 16 bases between. Germline V lookup: CDR1 KGHSH, CDR2 LQKENI. CDR3 protein: CASSPPARLRDTQYF. The CDR3 nucleotides read TGTGCCAGCTCACCGCCAGCGCGGCTCCGGGATACGCAGTATTTT.

This chain uses TRBV9 with TRBJ2-3; 9 positions agree with TRBD2. Looked up from germline, CDR1 is SGDLS and CDR2 is YYNGEE. V lost 3 bases and J lost 0; bases outside the gene matches: 2. The CDR3 has 15 residues. This chain's CDR3 is CASSATSGSTDTQYF. The CDR3 nucleotides are TGTGCCAGCAGCGCGACTAGCGGAAGCACAGATACGCAGTATTTT.

The rearrangement joins TRBV6-5 to TRBJ2-7; 7 bases fit TRBD1. V was pared by 2 bases and J by 0 bases, with 7 bases of the junction left unmatched. CDR1 and CDR2 (germline): MNHEY, SVGAGI. This CDR3 contains 16 residues. The CDR3 sequence is CASSYGQDSGSYEQYF. The CDR3 bases are TGTGCCAGCAGTTACGGACAGGACTCTGGCTCCTACGAGCAGTACTTC.

The genes are TRBV27 and TRBJ1-5; 7 bases map to TRBD1. CDR1 MNHEY and CDR2 SMNVEV come from the germline V gene (reference sequence). This CDR3 spans 17 amino acids. The trim removed 4 bases at V and 3 bases at J, leaving 12 bases unmatched. The CDR3 loop is CASSSRDSPIFNQPQHF. DNA for the CDR3: TGTGCCAGCAGTTCTAGGGACAGCCCAATATTCAATCAGCCCCAGCATTTT.

The genes are TRBV5-1 and TRBJ1-1, with D perhaps TRBD1 (6 bases). Germline CDR1 is SGHRS and CDR2 is YFSETQ. V was cut by 3 bases and J by 1 base, with 7 bases left in between. The CDR3 totals 13 residues. CDR3: CASSSTGNTEAFF. CDR3 sequence (DNA): TGCGCCAGCAGCTCGACAGGGAACACTGAAGCTTTCTTT.

The chain links TRBV5-4 to TRBJ1-2; tentative D call: TRBD1 (6 bases). CDR3 length equals 14 residues. The germline gives CDR1 SGHNT, CDR2 YYREEE (reference sequence). V was shortened by 4 bases and J by 7 bases, with 17 bases between the two germline ends. The CDR3 spells CASSPGGAGSGYTF. Written as DNA, the CDR3 is TGTGCCAGCAGCCCGGGGGGGGCGGGCTCTGGCTACACCTTC.

V and J are TRBV3-1 (or the pseudogene TRBV3-2) and TRBJ2-5; TRBD2 matches 8 bases. Germline trimming cut 4 bases from V and 4 bases from J; bases unmatched to any gene: 2. CDR1 is LGHDT, CDR2 YNNKEL, per germline (reference sequence). This CDR3 has 13 residues. The CDR3 DNA is TGTGCCAGCAGCCTTAGCGGGGTAGAGACCCAGTACTTC. This sequence encodes CASSLSGVETQYF.

In its sample, this clone was seen once. The chain joins TRBV7-3 to TRBJ2-1, with 10 nucleotides matching TRBD2. V lost 2 bases and J lost 7; bases outside the gene matches: 8. Germline CDR1 is SGHTA and CDR2 is FQGTGA. The CDR3 spans 16 residues. The CDR3 here is CASSLSASGRLNEQFF. CDR3 bases: TGTGCCAGCAGCTTATCCGCTAGCGGGAGACTAAATGAGCAGTTCTTC.

The chain recombines TRBV2 with TRBJ2-6; maybe TRBD2 (5 bases). Germline V gene lookup returns CDR1 SNHLY and CDR2 FYNNEI. CDR3 size: 15 residues. Deletions cut 10 bases from V and 4 bases from J, with 17 bases between. The CDR3 DNA is TGTGCCACCACCGGGGATTCGTACGGGGCCAACGTCCTGACTTTC. Its translation: CATTGDSYGANVLTF.

This chain uses TRBV28 with TRBJ2-1, with TRBD2 matching 14 bases. CDR1 is MDHEN, CDR2 SYDVKM, per germline. The CDR3 runs 20 residues. Germline trimming cut 2 bases from V and 7 bases from J; bases unmatched to any gene: 16. CDR3 residues: CASSLTYTPGLAGVQNEQFF. In DNA, the CDR3 is TGTGCCAGCAGTTTAACGTACACACCGGGACTAGCGGGAGTACAGAATGAGCAGTTCTTC.

In its sample, this clone ranks as medium-sized. One end of the junction varies from germline; a read error may be responsible. The DNA for the CDR3 is TGTGCCAGCCCACCTCCCGGCACTAGCGGGAGAAAGTATGAGCAGTTCTTC. As protein: CASPPPGTSGRKYEQFF. J is TRBJ2-1 and V is TRBV18; 11 bases are a match to TRBD2. The germline CDR1 and CDR2 sequences are KGHSH and LQKENI. The CDR3 is 17 amino acids.